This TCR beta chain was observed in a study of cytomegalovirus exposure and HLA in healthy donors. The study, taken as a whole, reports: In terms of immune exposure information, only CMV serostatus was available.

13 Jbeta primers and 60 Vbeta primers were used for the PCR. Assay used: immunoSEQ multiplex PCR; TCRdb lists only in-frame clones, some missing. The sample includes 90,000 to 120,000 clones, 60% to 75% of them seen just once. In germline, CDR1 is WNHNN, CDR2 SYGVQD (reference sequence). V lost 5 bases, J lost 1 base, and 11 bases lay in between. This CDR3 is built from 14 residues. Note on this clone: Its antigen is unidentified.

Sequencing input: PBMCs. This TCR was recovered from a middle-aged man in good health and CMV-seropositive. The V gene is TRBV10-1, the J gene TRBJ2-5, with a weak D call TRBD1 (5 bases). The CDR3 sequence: CASSPSGSQETQYF. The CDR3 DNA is TGCGCCAGCAGTCCCTCAGGGTCCCAAGAGACCCAGTACTTC.